This TCR beta chain was recovered during a study of blood T cell repertoires in COVID-19. Turning to the study itself: Material from acute and convalescent COVID-19 was sourced from the United States, Italy and Spain.

Original processing methods: Using reference gene primer amplification, nucleated cell counts were estimated. Method: immunoSEQ multiplex PCR; TCRdb's copy keeps in-frame clones and lacks some. V and J calls and clone size are those listed in that table; D and trimming were worked out from the DNA. The top ten clones hold roughly 3.1% of a sample with approximately 260,000 clones, roughly 84% of them seen once. Germline V gene lookup returns CDR1 LNHNV and CDR2 YYDKDF (reference sequence). V was trimmed by 8 bases and J by 6 bases, leaving 11 bases between them. This CDR3 has 12 residues. What was sequenced was PBMCs or T cells enriched from blood (not recorded which). The receptor comes from a man aged 45-65 years who had recovered from COVID-19. The chain is built from TRBV15 and TRBJ1-5; tentatively, D is TRBD1 (6 bases). The CDR3 DNA reads TGTGCCACCGGGCGGGGGCTTCAGCCCCAGCATTTT. This codes for CATGRGLQPQHF.